This T cell receptor (beta chain) was captured in a study of vaccination and CD4 T cells after COVID-19. Scientists ran DNA taken from cultured CD4+ T cells through the Oncomine TCR Beta short-read assay for sequencing. TCRdb re-derived calls from the PCR reads in MiXCR, one entry per CDR3 protein. The sample holds 12,000 or so distinct CDR3 sequences, around 40% seen once. The sample's treatment: roughly 10-day PBMC culture with coronavirus spike peptide pools or control peptides (ViraFEST assay). Germline assignment: CDR1 SGHTA and CDR2 FQGNSA. CDR3 size: 13 residues. V shed 1 base and J shed 5 bases, with 8 bases lying between them. This clonotype has only a few counts. The target antigen is unknown.

This TCR was recovered from a human donor with COVID-19. V and J are TRBV7-2 and TRBJ2-5, with a tentative D call TRBD1 (6 bases). Sequencing was performed on cultured CD4+ T cells from blood. CDR3 bases: TGTGCCAGCAGCTTAGTGAGGGGGGAGACCCAGTACTTC. Protein: CASSLVRGETQYF.